This TCR beta chain is from a study of control samples from healthy donors and cancer patients. V was shortened by 1 base and J by 5 bases, with 14 bases between the two germline ends. Germline CDR1 and CDR2: MNHEY and SVGAGI. CDR3 length: 16 residues. Clones were read by immunoSEQ multiplex PCR, and TCRdb kept only the in-frame ones, dropping some. The table lists 70,000 to 90,000 clones, about 93% of them singletons. This chain uses TRBV6-5 with TRBJ2-2; perhaps TRBD1 as D (6 bases). Sequencing was done on a sample of blood. The receptor's source is a woman younger than 30 in good health. CDR3 in amino acids: CASSYLNPTGTGELFF. In DNA form, the CDR3 reads TGTGCCAGCAGTTACTTGAACCCAACAGGGACCGGGGAGCTGTTTTTT.